This is a list of T cell receptor beta chains from one sample in a study of patients and donors after allogeneic stem cell transplantation. TCRdb reprocessed the RT-PCR reads with MiXCR, giving one entry per CDR3 protein. The sample has 200,000 to 250,000 distinct CDR3 sequences, 12% to 15% seen once. Specimen: blood, either unsorted or a sorted T cell fraction (not recorded which). The receptors derive from a human donor who was either an allogeneic HSCT recipient or a stem cell or donor lymphocyte infusion donor (not recorded which). It is not recorded whose cells these are; they may come from a transplant donor. CDR3s include the opening cysteine and the closing phenylalanine or tryptophan. The order of the fields is V gene, J gene, clone size, D gene, CDR3 DNA, CDR3 protein. A D gene is named only where the DNA matches it firmly. Clone size is shown for a subset of rows, as once, few, many or a class of expanded clone.

TRBV20-1	TRBJ1-1	.	.	TGCAGTGCTAGGGGGACGGCAGGGAACACTGAAGCTTTCTTT	CSARGTAGNTEAFF
TRBV29-1	TRBJ1-3	many	.	TGCAGCGTTGAAATAGGGCAGGGGTCTGGAAACACCATATATTTT	CSVEIGQGSGNTIYF
TRBV29-1	TRBJ1-6	few	TRBD1	TGCAGCGTTTCCGGGACAGGTCCGAATTCACCCCTCCACTTT	CSVSGTGPNSPLHF
TRBV29-1	TRBJ2-1	few	.	TGCAGCGTCGACGGGCCAATGGCTAACCAGTACAATGAGCAGTTCTTC	CSVDGPMANQYNEQFF
TRBV6-1	TRBJ1-2	.	.	TGTGCCAGCACCGGGGCGGGGACAACTTATGGCTACACCTTC	CASTGAGTTYGYTF
TRBV6-5	TRBJ1-1	.	.	TGTGCCAGCAGTTACTCGACGGGAGGGTATGGAAACACTGAAGCTTTCTTT	CASSYSTGGYGNTEAFF
TRBV27	TRBJ1-1	.	.	TGTGCCAGCAGCAACGGAGAAACAGGGTCCAACACTGAAGCTTTCTTT	CASSNGETGSNTEAFF
TRBV20-1	TRBJ2-3	.	.	TGCAGTGCTAGAGTAAGGCAAGATACGCAGTATTTT	CSARVRQDTQYF
TRBV20-1	TRBJ1-3	few	.	TGCAGTGCTAGAGATCCCACCGGAGTTGGAAACACCATATATTTT	CSARDPTGVGNTIYF
TRBV5-1	TRBJ2-2	.	TRBD2	TGCGCCAGCAGATTACTAGATGGGGGGGCGAACACCGGGGAGCTGTTTTTT	CASRLLDGGANTGELFF
TRBV12-3/TRBV12-4	TRBJ2-7	few	TRBD2	TGTGCCAGCAGTTTAACGTTAGCGGGGACCTACGAGCAGTACTTC	CASSLTLAGTYEQYF
TRBV13	TRBJ1-5	.	.	TGTGCCAGCAGCTTAGGGGTCTCTGGCAATCAGCCCCAGAATTTT	CASSLGVSGNQPQNF
TRBV10-3	TRBJ2-1	.	TRBD2	TGTGCCATCAGTGGATTGAAGCGGGATAGCTCCTACAATGAGCAGTTCTTC	CAISGLKRDSSYNEQFF
TRBV4-1	TRBJ1-2	many	.	TGCGCCAGCAGCCAAGTATTGGCCGTATCTGGCTACACCTTC	CASSQVLAVSGYTF
TRBV20-1	TRBJ1-4	.	.	TGCAGTGCCCAGGGGACACCAACTAATGAAAAACTGTTTTTT	CSAQGTPTNEKLFF
TRBV12-3/TRBV12-4	TRBJ2-2	many	.	TGTGCCAGCAGAAAGAAGGTGGGGACGAACACCGGGGAGCTGTTTTTT	CASRKKVGTNTGELFF
TRBV20-1	TRBJ2-3	.	.	TGCAGTGCTGGGCCCACCCAGGAGAGTACGCAGTATTTT	CSAGPTQESTQYF
TRBV6-5	TRBJ1-1	few	.	TGTGCCAGCAGTTACTCGATCATGCGGACAAGGGCCACTGAAGCTTTCTTT	CASSYSIMRTRATEAFF